The 9 T cell receptor beta chains below all came from one sample that was sequenced in a study of shared T cell receptors in the human thymus. Some clones are missing from TCRdb's copy, which holds only in-frame ones; the method was immunoSEQ multiplex PCR. The top ten hold about 0.03% of the sample, which has 63,000 or so clones, nearly 95% seen once. The sequenced sample was thymocytes. These receptor sequences come from a human donor.

CDR3 protein: CASSVDRDTGELFF. The CDR3 region has the DNA TGTGCCAGCAGCGTAGACAGGGACACCGGGGAGCTGTTTTTT. V is TRBV9 and J is TRBJ2-2; tentative D call: TRBD1 (6 bases). Germline-derived CDR1 and CDR2 are SGDLS and YYNGEE. This CDR3 is 14 amino acids long. Trimming took 0 bases from V and 3 from J, leaving 6 bases between them.

The chain uses TRBV18 and TRBJ1-1; D is possibly TRBD1 (5 bases). Germline CDR1 is KGHSH and CDR2 is LQKENI. Between the trimmed V and J ends, which lost 1 base and 1 base, there was a span of 7 bases. CDR3 size: 14 residues. CDR3 amino acids: CASSPRRANTEAFF. In DNA, the CDR3 is TGTGCCAGCTCACCACGCAGGGCGAACACTGAAGCTTTCTTT.

A note on this clone: The sample holds other DNA sequences that translate to the same CDR3. This chain uses TRBV5-6 with TRBJ1-1, with 7 bases matching TRBD1. V shed 1 base, J shed 3 bases, and the junction held 3 bases outside the gene matches. Germline assignment: CDR1 SGHDT and CDR2 YYEEEE. The CDR3 is 14 residues long. As DNA, the CDR3 is TGTGCCAGCAGCTTGACAACAGGGGACACTGAAGCTTTCTTT. It codes for CASSLTTGDTEAFF.

This sequence joins TRBV9 and TRBJ2-5; 10 nucleotides agree with TRBD1. The germline V gene has CDR1 SGDLS and CDR2 YYNGEE. CDR3 length: 15 residues. V lost 4 bases and J lost 5; bases outside the gene matches: 8. The CDR3 loop is CASSPRTGGTETQYF. The CDR3 DNA sequence: TGTGCCAGCAGCCCCCGGACAGGGGGAACGGAGACCCAGTACTTC. Combining the CDR3 with reference TRBV9 and TRBJ2-5 gives the whole variable domain DSGVTQTPKHLITATGQRVTLRCSPRSGDLSVYWYQQSLDQGLQFLIQYYNGEERAKGNILERFSAQQFPDLHSELNLSSLELGDSALYFCASSPRTGGTETQYFGPGTRLLVL.

The V call is TRBV6-1, the J call TRBJ1-4; 8 nucleotides match TRBD1. Germline lookup yields CDR1 MNHNS and CDR2 SASEGT. The CDR3 has 15 amino acids. V gave up 8 bases and J gave up 7 bases; unmatched junction bases: 12. This CDR3 reads CASPGSGQDSEKLFF. CDR3 in DNA: TGTGCCAGCCCAGGGTCGGGACAGGACTCTGAAAAACTGTTTTTT.

J is TRBJ2-6 and V is TRBV7-3, with TRBD1 matching over 11 bases. The CDR3 length is 19 residues. Looked up from germline, CDR1 is SGHTA and CDR2 is FQGTGA. Trimming cost V 1 base and J 0 bases; bases outside gene matches: 5. CDR3 in amino acids: CASSLRGQGVSSGANVLTF. For the CDR3, the DNA is TGTGCCAGCAGCTTAAGGGGACAGGGGGTCTCCTCTGGGGCCAACGTCCTGACTTTC.

V gene TRBV5-5 combines with J gene TRBJ1-5, with D unclear. Germline V gene lookup returns CDR1 SGHKS and CDR2 YYEKEE (reference sequence). Trimming stripped 0 bases from V and 5 bases from J, with 9 bases between. The CDR3 contains 14 residues. CDR3 in DNA: TGTGCCAGCAGCTTGGACGCCGGGCATCAGCCCCAGCATTTT. As protein: CASSLDAGHQPQHF. Using reference TRBV5-5 and TRBJ1-5 for the parts outside the CDR3, the full variable domain is DAGVTQSPTHLIKTRGQQVTLRCSPISGHKSVSWYQQVLGQGPQFIFQYYEKEERGRGNFPDRFSARQFPNYSSELNVNALLLGDSALYLCASSLDAGHQPQHFGDGTRLSIL.

The chain uses TRBV5-6 and TRBJ1-6; a possible D gene is TRBD1 (5 bases). V lost 0 bases to trimming and J lost 8 bases, with 9 bases between them. CDR1 is SGHDT, CDR2 YYEEEE, per germline. The CDR3 extends over 14 amino acids. The DNA of the CDR3 is TGTGCCAGCAGCTTGGGGGGCATTCATTCACCCCTCCACTTT. This gives the protein CASSLGGIHSPLHF.

The sample holds one count of this clone. The chain employs TRBV11-2 and TRBJ2-7, with a weak D call TRBD1 (5 bases). The V and J ends lost 5 bases and 6 bases respectively, with 20 bases between them. This CDR3 region has 15 residues. Germline values: CDR1 SGHAT, CDR2 FQNNGV. CDR3 protein: CASSPGPARGVEQYF. CDR3 nucleotides: TGTGCCAGCAGCCCAGGGCCAGCCCGTGGGGTCGAGCAGTACTTC.